This T cell receptor (beta chain) was profiled in a study of blood T cell repertoires in COVID-19. The overall study: From the United States, Italy and Spain came samples of acute and convalescent COVID-19. Sample material is recorded as cDNA or gDNA derived from T cells, B-cell-depleted T cells, or PBMCs.

This CDR3 is built from 13 residues. Germline CDR1 and CDR2: GTSNPN and SVGIG (reference sequence). The ends were cut back, 8 bases at V and 4 bases at J, with 14 bases in the middle. The protocol was immunoSEQ multiplex PCR, while the TCRdb copy is restricted to in-frame clones and leaves out a portion. Found here are roughly 250,000 clones, about nine tenths of them singletons; the top ten hold 6% to 7%. The sequence came from a woman aged 30 to 39 with acute COVID-19. Input material: PBMCs or T cells enriched from blood (not recorded which). The genes are TRBV30 and TRBJ2-2, with D perhaps matching TRBD1 (6 bases). As DNA, the CDR3 is TGTGCCGGGGGCAGGCGTGGCACCGGGGAGCTGTTTTTT. Translating it yields CAGGRRGTGELFF. The full variable domain, rest sourced from reference TRBV30 and TRBJ2-2, is SQTIHQWPATLVQPVGSPLSLECTVEGTSNPNLYWYRQAAGRGLQLLFYSVGIGQISSEVPQNLSASRPQDRQFILSSKKLLLSDSGFYLCAGGRRGTGELFFGEGSRLTVL.